The present T cell receptor beta chain was sequenced within a study of cytomegalovirus exposure and HLA in healthy donors. CDR3 length: 12 residues. Between the trimmed V and J ends, which lost 3 bases and 7 bases, there was a span of 9 bases. The germline CDR1 and CDR2 sequences are MNHEY and SMNVEV (reference sequence). Healthy bone marrow donors made up the cohort. Use of 60 Vbeta and 13 Jbeta primers characterized the PCR. The data were produced by immunoSEQ multiplex PCR, yet TCRdb's version contains in-frame clones alone and is incomplete. Of some 51,000 clones in the sample, roughly 70% are singletons; the top ten hold about 37%.

The receptor was derived from a man aged 35 to 55 in good health and CMV-seropositive. The material sequenced was PBMCs. This sequence joins TRBV27 and TRBJ1-1; D is unresolved. This CDR3 reads CASSLGGNEAFF. Here the CDR3 DNA reads TGTGCCAGCAGTTTGGGAGGGAATGAAGCTTTCTTT.